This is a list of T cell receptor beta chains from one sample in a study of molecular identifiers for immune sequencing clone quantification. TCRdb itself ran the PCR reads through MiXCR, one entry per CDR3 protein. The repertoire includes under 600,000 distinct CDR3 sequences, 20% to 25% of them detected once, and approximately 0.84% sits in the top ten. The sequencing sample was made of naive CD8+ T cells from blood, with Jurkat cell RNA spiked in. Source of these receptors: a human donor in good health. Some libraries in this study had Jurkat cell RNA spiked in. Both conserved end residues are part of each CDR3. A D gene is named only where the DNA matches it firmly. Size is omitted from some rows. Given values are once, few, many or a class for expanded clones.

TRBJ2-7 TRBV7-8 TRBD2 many TGTGCCAGCAGCCGTGGGACGGGAGGGTACGAGCAGTACTTC CASSRGTGGYEQYF
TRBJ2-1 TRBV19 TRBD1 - TGTGCCAGTAGCCCCGTTTCGGGACAGGGGGCCAACAATGAGCAGTTCTTC CASSPVSGQGANNEQFF
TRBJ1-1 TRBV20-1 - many TGCAGTGCTAGAGATATAATGGAAGCTTTCTTT CSARDIMEAFF
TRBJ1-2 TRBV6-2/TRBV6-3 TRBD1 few TGTGCCAGCAGCGTGACAGGGGAGCATAACTATGGCTACACCTTC CASSVTGEHNYGYTF
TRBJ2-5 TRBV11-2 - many TGTGCCAGCAGCTTAGTTCCGAGGGGCAGGGAAGAGACCCAGTACTTC CASSLVPRGREETQYF
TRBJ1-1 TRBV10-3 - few TGTGCCATCAGACTCCCAGAGACCACTGAAGCTTTCTTT CAIRLPETTEAFF
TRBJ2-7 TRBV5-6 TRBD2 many TGTGCCAGCAGCACCAAGCCGGGACTAGCGCCCTACGAGCAGTACTTC CASSTKPGLAPYEQYF
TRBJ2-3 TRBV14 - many TGTGCCAGCAGCCAAGCAGGCCCAGATACGCAGTATTTT CASSQAGPDTQYF
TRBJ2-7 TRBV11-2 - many TGTGCCAGCAGCTCCCAGGGGAGCTCCTACGAGCAGTACTTC CASSSQGSSYEQYF
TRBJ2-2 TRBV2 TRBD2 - TGTGCCAGCAGGAAAGAGACTAGCGGGAGTAAGGAGGAGCTGTTTTTT CASRKETSGSKEELFF
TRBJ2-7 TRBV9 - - TGTGCCAGCAGCGTAGATCCAGGGACATCGTCGGAGCAGTACTTC CASSVDPGTSSEQYF
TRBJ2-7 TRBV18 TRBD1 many TGTGCCAGCTCACCACCACGGACAGGGCCAATAACCTCATACTACGAGCAGTACTTC CASSPPRTGPITSYYEQYF
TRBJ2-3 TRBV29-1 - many TGCAGCGTTGAAAGACCAAGCACAGATACGCAGTATTTT CSVERPSTDTQYF
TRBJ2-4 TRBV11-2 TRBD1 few TGTGCCAGCAGTAAAACGGACAGGGGGCTGCGGGAGGGCCTGGCGACCAAAAACATTCAGTACTTC CASSKTDRGLREGLATKNIQYF
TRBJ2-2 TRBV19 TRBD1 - TGTGCCAGTAGTTCCGGGACAGGGATCTTCACCGGGGAGCTGTTTTTT CASSSGTGIFTGELFF
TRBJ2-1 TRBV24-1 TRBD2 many TGTGCCACCAGTGATTTATCCCTAGCGGGAAGGGGATACAATGAGCAGTTCTTC CATSDLSLAGRGYNEQFF
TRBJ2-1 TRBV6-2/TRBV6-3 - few TGTGCCAGCAGTTACGCTAAGGGAGATGAGCAGTTCTTC CASSYAKGDEQFF
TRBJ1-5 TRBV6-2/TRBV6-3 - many TGTGCCAGCACTCGGTCGGGGCTTGGCAATCAGCCCCAGCATTTT CASTRSGLGNQPQHF
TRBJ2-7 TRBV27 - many TGTGCCAGCAGTTTACACGCAGGCACCTACGAGCAGTACTTC CASSLHAGTYEQYF
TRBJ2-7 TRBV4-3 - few TGCGCCAGCAGCCAAGAACTGATGCCCGTCGGATCCTACGAGCAGTACTTC CASSQELMPVGSYEQYF
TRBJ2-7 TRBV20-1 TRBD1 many TGCAGTGCTGGGACAGGGGGCTTCTACGAGCAGTACTTC CSAGTGGFYEQYF
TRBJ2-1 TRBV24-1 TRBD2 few TGTGCCACCAGTGATTTTACTAGCGGGACAATCTCCTACAATGAGCAGTTCTTC CATSDFTSGTISYNEQFF
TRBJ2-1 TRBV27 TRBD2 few TGTGCCAGCAGTTTACTGGGAGGGTCCAATGAGCAGTTCTTC CASSLLGGSNEQFF
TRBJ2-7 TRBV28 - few TGTGCCAGCAGTTATGGGTCTACGATAACCTACGAGCAGTACTTC CASSYGSTITYEQYF
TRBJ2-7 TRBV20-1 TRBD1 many TGCAGTGCTAAAGACAGGGGGGACTACGAGCAGTACTTC CSAKDRGDYEQYF
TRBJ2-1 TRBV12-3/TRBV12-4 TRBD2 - TGTGCCAGCTGTCACACCGCGGGGGGTAAAGGGCAGTTCTTC CASCHTAGGKGQFF
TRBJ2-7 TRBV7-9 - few TGTGCCAGCAGCTTAGGGGGGCCGAACGAGCAGTACTTC CASSLGGPNEQYF
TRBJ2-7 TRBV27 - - TGTGCCAGCAGTTTACTTGGAACGGGCGACGAGCAGTACTTC CASSLLGTGDEQYF
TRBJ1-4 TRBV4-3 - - TGCACCAGCAGCCAAGATTGGACCGGACCTAACTCTAATGAAAAACTGTTTTTT CTSSQDWTGPNSNEKLFF
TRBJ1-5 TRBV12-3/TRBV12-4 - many TGTGCCAGCAGTTGGACACCGAATCAGCCCCAGCATTTT CASSWTPNQPQHF
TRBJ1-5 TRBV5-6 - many TGTGCCAGCAGCTTTTTCAGGGCAGGCAATCAGCCCCAGCATTTT CASSFFRAGNQPQHF
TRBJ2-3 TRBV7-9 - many TGTGCCAGCAGCCCACAAACGTTGGCGTATTTT CASSPQTLAYF
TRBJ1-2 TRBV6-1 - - TGTGCCAGCAGTGAGATGGGCGGCGGCTATGGCTACACCTTC CASSEMGGGYGYTF
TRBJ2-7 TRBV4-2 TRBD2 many TGTGCCAGCAGCCAAGGGACTAGCGGGACCTACGAGCAGTACTTC CASSQGTSGTYEQYF
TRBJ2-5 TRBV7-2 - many TGTGCCAGCGTCTCTCCCCTGGGAAGGGGTGAGACCCAGTACTTC CASVSPLGRGETQYF
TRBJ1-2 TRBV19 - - TGTGCCAGTACCCCTTCAGCCGGTAACTATGGCTACACCTTC CASTPSAGNYGYTF
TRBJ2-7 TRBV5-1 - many TGCGCCAGCAGCTTGGGGACACTAGCCTACGAGCAGTACTTC CASSLGTLAYEQYF
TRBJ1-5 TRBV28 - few TGTGCCAGCAGTCGCATAGGACAGATCAATCAGCCCCAGCATTTT CASSRIGQINQPQHF
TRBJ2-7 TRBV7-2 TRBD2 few TGTGCCAGCAGCCAATCACTAGCGGGAGTACTTGTTTCCCACCGCTACGAGCAGTACTTC CASSQSLAGVLVSHRYEQYF
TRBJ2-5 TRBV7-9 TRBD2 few TGTGCCAGCAGCTCTAGCGGGGGGCCTCAAGAGACCCAGTACTTC CASSSSGGPQETQYF
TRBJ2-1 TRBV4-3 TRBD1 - TGCGCCAGCAGCCCCAGACCGGGACAGGGAAATGAGCAGTTCTTC CASSPRPGQGNEQFF
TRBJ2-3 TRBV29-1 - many TGCAGCGTTGTTGTTTCTAGCGTCACGAACACAGATACGCAGTATTTT CSVVVSSVTNTDTQYF
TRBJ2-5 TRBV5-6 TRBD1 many TGTGCCAGCAGAAGGGGGCAGCAAGAGACCCAGTACTTC CASRRGQQETQYF
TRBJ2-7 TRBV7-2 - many TGTGCCAGCAGCCCACGTACCTACGAGCAGTACTTC CASSPRTYEQYF
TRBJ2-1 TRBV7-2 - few TGTGCCAGCAGCCCGTTCATTGTGAATGAGCAGTTCTTC CASSPFIVNEQFF